This T cell receptor (beta chain) is drawn from a study of Ad26.COV2.S vaccination and SARS-CoV-2 variants. The method was immunoSEQ multiplex PCR; TCRdb's version includes in-frame clones alone and lacks a portion of them. The sample records roughly 320,000 clones, 85% to 90% being singletons. The CDR3 contains 16 residues. Germline CDR1 reads SGHTA; CDR2 reads FQGNSA. V shed 5 bases and J 4 bases; nucleotides not matched to a gene: 12. Treatment defined: around 19 received Ad26.COV2.S at low or high dose, single or two shots; about five received placebo; per-sample allocation not given. The samples date from day 63 after the first vaccine or placebo injection.

The TCR was taken from a person between 18 and 65 years old who received the Ad26.COV2.S COVID-19 vaccine or a placebo. The rearrangement links TRBV7-2 to TRBJ2-5; 8 nucleotides agree with TRBD2. The specimen comprised peripheral blood, sampled in a trial of Ad26.COV2.S vaccine versus placebo. The CDR3 spells CASSPGGGPSGETQYF. The CDR3 DNA is TGTGCCAGCAGCCCCGGGGGGGGCCCATCGGGAGAGACCCAGTACTTC.